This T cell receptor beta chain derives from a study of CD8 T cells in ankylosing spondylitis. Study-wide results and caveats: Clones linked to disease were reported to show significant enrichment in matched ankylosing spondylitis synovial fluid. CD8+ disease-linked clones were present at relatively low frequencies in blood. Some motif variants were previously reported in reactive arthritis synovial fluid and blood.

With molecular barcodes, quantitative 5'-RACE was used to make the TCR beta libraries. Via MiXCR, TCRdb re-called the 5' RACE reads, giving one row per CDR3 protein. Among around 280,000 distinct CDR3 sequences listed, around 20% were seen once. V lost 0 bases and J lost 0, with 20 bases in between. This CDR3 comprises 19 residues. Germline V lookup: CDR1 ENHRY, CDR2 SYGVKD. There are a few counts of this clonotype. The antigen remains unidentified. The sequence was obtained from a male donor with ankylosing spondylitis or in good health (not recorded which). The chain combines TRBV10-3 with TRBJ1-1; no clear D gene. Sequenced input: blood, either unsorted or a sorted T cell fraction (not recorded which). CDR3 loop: CAISESKRNSHYLNTEAFF. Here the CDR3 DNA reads TGTGCCATCAGTGAGTCGAAACGCAACAGCCACTACCTGAACACTGAAGCTTTCTTT.